The 9 T cell receptor beta chains presented below share a single source sample, sequenced in a study of identical twins. TCRdb re-analysed the 5' RACE reads in MiXCR, keeping a single row per CDR3 protein. The repertoire has approximately 470,000 distinct CDR3 sequences, approximately 15% of them found once; the top ten carry roughly 0.5%. The same sample was also used in a study of yellow fever vaccine responses in identical twins.

Sequencing input: CD4+ T cells sorted from blood. All receptors derive from a young woman in good health.

This clonotype has only a few counts. The chain is built from TRBV12-3 or TRBV12-4 and TRBJ2-7; D may be TRBD1 (8 bases). CDR3 length equals 13 residues. V was cut by 7 bases and J by 6 bases, with 16 bases left in between. The CDR3: CASNRQGRGEQYF. The DNA of the CDR3 is TGTGCCAGCAACAGACAGGGGAGGGGCGAGCAGTACTTC.

This clonotype was seen many times. V and J are TRBV7-9 and TRBJ2-5; no definite D call. The CDR3 is 12 residues long. The V and J ends lost 8 bases and 5 bases respectively, with 12 bases between them. Germline CDR1 SEHNR, CDR2 FQNEAQ (reference sequence). The CDR3 nucleotides are TGTGCCAGCGGACCCCTTTTGGAGACCCAGTACTTC. This encodes CASGPLLETQYF.

J is TRBJ1-2 and V is TRBV6-2 or TRBV6-3; D gene ambiguous. Germline V gene sequence: CDR1 MNHEY, CDR2 SVGEGT. The V gene lost 4 bases and the J gene lost 5 bases, with 23 bases spanning the gap. This CDR3 is built from 17 residues. The CDR3 loop is CASSSSRGINPTYGYTF. The DNA of the CDR3 is TGTGCCAGCAGTTCCTCCCGAGGGATCAATCCTACTTATGGCTACACCTTC.

The chain joins TRBV5-1 to TRBJ2-2, with D possibly matching TRBD2 (6 bases). The CDR3 loop spans 15 amino acids. The V gene lost 4 bases and the J gene lost 1 base, with 11 bases spanning the gap. Per the germline V gene, CDR1 is SGHRS and CDR2 is YFSETQ. DNA for the CDR3: TGCGCCAGCAGCGCCTCAGCGGGGAACACCGGGGAGCTGTTTTTT. It is translated as CASSASAGNTGELFF.

This clonotype has at least ten counts. The chain uses TRBV10-1 and TRBJ2-3; D perhaps matches TRBD1 (7 bases). Trimming took off 4 bases at V and 3 bases at J, with 14 bases between the two ends. This CDR3 has 15 amino acids. Germline values: CDR1 WNHNN, CDR2 SYGVQD (reference sequence). CDR3 DNA sequence: TGCGCCAGCAGTGGCAGAGCAGGGGGGACAGATACGCAGTATTTT. This translates into CASSGRAGGTDTQYF.

CDR3: CASSYGIRGGRTDTQYF. The CDR3 DNA is TGTGCCAGCAGTTACGGGATTAGGGGGGGACGCACAGATACGCAGTATTTT. The rearrangement links TRBV6-5 to TRBJ2-3, with D possibly TRBD2 on 7 matching bases. Trimming removed 2 bases from V and 1 base from J, with 16 bases in between. Germline V gene sequence: CDR1 MNHEY, CDR2 SVGAGI. CDR3 length equals 17 residues.

V is TRBV30 and J is TRBJ2-7; 7 bases match TRBD2. The CDR3 runs 14 residues. J was trimmed by 2 bases and V by 2 bases; bases with no gene match: 6. CDR1 and CDR2 from the germline V gene are GTSNPN and SVGIG (reference sequence). DNA for the CDR3: TGTGCCTGGAGTCTAGTGGGAGGGGCCTACGAGCAGTACTTC. It encodes CAWSLVGGAYEQYF.

V is TRBV7-2 and J is TRBJ1-5; D is ambiguous. Trimming took off 1 base at V and 7 bases at J, with 8 bases between the two ends. CDR1 SGHTA and CDR2 FQGNSA come from the germline V gene. The CDR3 is 13 residues long. The CDR3 nucleotides are TGTGCCAGCAGCTTAGTATTTTTGCAGCCCCAGCATTTT. It translates to CASSLVFLQPQHF.

The CDR3 loop reads CASSPMGLAGGGELFF. CDR3 bases: TGTGCCAGCAGCCCCATGGGACTAGCGGGCGGCGGGGAGCTGTTTTTT. This sequence joins TRBV4-2 and TRBJ2-2, with TRBD2 identical over 12 bases. The CDR3 is made up of 16 amino acids. Unmatched junction bases numbered 7, after V lost 4 bases and J lost 7 bases. Germline CDR1 is LGHNA and CDR2 is YNFKEQ.